This entry lists 15 T cell receptor beta chains sequenced from one sample in a study of shared clonotypes between healthy human individuals. Only in-frame clones appear in the TCRdb table, and some are missing; sequencing was by immunoSEQ multiplex PCR. The sample has around 600,000 clones, nearly 98% seen once; the top ten hold more than 0.3%. Terminally differentiated effector memory CD45RA+ cells were excluded by CCR7 positive selection of CD45RO-negative cells. Sequencing used naive CD8+ T cells sorted from blood. Receptors originate from a man aged 30-40 years in good health.

The rearrangement joins TRBV9 to TRBJ1-3, with 9 bases matching TRBD1. Germline V gene sequence: CDR1 SGDLS, CDR2 YYNGEE. V gave up 3 bases and J gave up 1 base; unmatched junction bases: 5. The CDR3 totals 16 residues. The chain's CDR3 is CASSEQGARSGNTIYF. CDR3 nucleotides: TGTGCCAGCAGCGAACAGGGGGCGCGTTCTGGAAACACCATATATTTT.

The CDR3 sequence is CASRGRGSPYEQYF. In DNA, the CDR3 is TGTGCCAGCAGGGGGAGGGGGTCGCCCTACGAGCAGTACTTC. The rearrangement joins TRBV28 to TRBJ2-7, with D perhaps TRBD2 (7 bases). Trimming took 6 bases from V and 2 from J, leaving 14 bases between them. In germline, CDR1 is MDHEN, CDR2 SYDVKM. CDR3 length: 14 residues.

The rearrangement links TRBV4-3 to TRBJ1-5, with D unclear. Per the germline V gene, CDR1 is LGHNA and CDR2 is YSLEER. This CDR3 has 16 amino acids. Trimming took off 1 base at V and 0 bases at J, with 10 bases between the two ends. The CDR3 DNA follows: TGCGCCAGCAGCCAAGTACTAGACCTTAGCAATCAGCCCCAGCATTTT. This gives the protein CASSQVLDLSNQPQHF.

V usage is TRBV19 and J usage is TRBJ2-1, with unresolved D. The germline V and J ends were trimmed by 4 bases and 6 bases, with 4 bases remaining between them. This CDR3 comprises 11 residues. In germline, CDR1 is LNHDA, CDR2 SQIVND (reference sequence). The DNA of the CDR3 is TGTGCCAGTAGTAGGGGCAATGAGCAGTTCTTC. Amino acid sequence: CASSRGNEQFF.

This chain connects TRBV27 to TRBJ2-7, with 8 bases that match TRBD1. Trimming at V came to 6 bases and at J to 6 bases, leaving 13 bases not matched to a gene. The CDR3 runs to 15 residues. CDR1 is MNHEY and CDR2 is SMNVEV in the germline V gene (reference sequence). CDR3 protein: CASRRGGTGLLEQYF. DNA of the CDR3: TGTGCCAGCAGGCGAGGCGGGACAGGTCTTCTCGAGCAGTACTTC.

This chain connects TRBV11-2 to TRBJ2-7; no clear D. The CDR3 runs 11 residues. Germline lookup yields CDR1 SGHAT and CDR2 FQNNGV. Trimming removed 5 bases from V and 6 bases from J, with 8 bases in between. CDR3 coding DNA: TGTGCCAGCAGCATGATCCGCGAGCAGTACTTC. It translates to CASSMIREQYF.

The table lists this clone with a count of one. This rearrangement joins TRBV28 to TRBJ2-3; 11 positions agree with TRBD2. V dropped 7 bases and J dropped 2; count of bases not matched to a gene: 17. Germline assignment: CDR1 MDHEN and CDR2 SYDVKM. The CDR3 contains 19 residues. The chain's CDR3 is CASTPIISGTSGVTDTQYF. The DNA for the CDR3 is TGTGCCAGCACCCCAATCATTTCAGGGACTAGCGGTGTCACAGATACGCAGTATTTT.

The V gene is TRBV7-9, the J gene TRBJ1-5; 10 bases fit TRBD1. Germline lookup yields CDR1 SEHNR and CDR2 FQNEAQ (reference sequence). The CDR3 runs to 14 residues. Trimming cost V 4 bases and J 7 bases; bases outside gene matches: 4. The CDR3 protein is CASSYGTGAQPQHF. Here the CDR3 DNA reads TGTGCCAGCAGCTACGGGACAGGGGCCCAGCCCCAGCATTTT.

As DNA, the CDR3 is TGTGCCAGCAGCGTAGCGGGTCGACAAGAGACCCAGTACTTC. This translates into CASSVAGRQETQYF. The rearrangement joins TRBV9 to TRBJ2-5, with unresolved D. Germline V gene lookup returns CDR1 SGDLS and CDR2 YYNGEE. The CDR3 is 14 amino acids. V shed 0 bases and J shed 2 bases, with 8 bases lying between them.

The CDR3, as DNA: TGTGCCAGCAGCCAAGGGGCGCCCTACGAGCAGTACTTC. Translation: CASSQGAPYEQYF. This chain joins TRBV14 and TRBJ2-7; D remains unclear. This CDR3 comprises 13 residues. V was clipped by 1 base and J by 2 bases, with 6 bases between them. Germline CDR1 is SGHDN and CDR2 is FVKESK. Filled out from reference TRBV14 and TRBJ2-7, the complete variable domain reads EAGVTQFPSHSVIEKGQTVTLRCDPISGHDNLYWYRRVMGKEIKFLLHFVKESKQDESGMPNNRFLAERTGGTYSTLKVQPAELEDSGVYFCASSQGAPYEQYFGPGTRLTVT.

V and J are TRBV7-9 and TRBJ1-2, with 8 bases fitting TRBD1. This CDR3 has 14 residues. Germline lookup yields CDR1 SEHNR and CDR2 FQNEAQ (reference sequence). After removal of 5 bases from V and 5 bases from J, the junction contained 7 bases not matched to a gene. The CDR3 sequence is CASSPRTGKYGYTF. CDR3 in DNA: TGTGCCAGCAGCCCCCGGACAGGGAAATATGGCTACACCTTC. The full variable domain, rest sourced from reference TRBV7-9 and TRBJ1-2, is DTGVSQNPRHKITKRGQNVTFRCDPISEHNRLYWYRQTLGQGPEFLTYFQNEAQLEKSRLLSDRFSAERPKGSFSTLEIQRTEQGDSAMYLCASSPRTGKYGYTFGSGTRLTVV.

The CDR3 DNA sequence: TGTGCCAGCGGACCTGTGGCAGCTGAAGCTTTCTTT. Its protein product is CASGPVAAEAFF. The V call is TRBV9, the J call TRBJ1-1; D gene unclear. Germline-derived CDR1 and CDR2 are SGDLS and YYNGEE. V was shortened by 7 bases and J by 6 bases, with 13 bases between the two germline ends. CDR3 size: 12 residues.

This clone occurred once. V gene TRBV28 combines with J gene TRBJ1-5; TRBD1 might be the D (5 bases). The CDR3 spans 18 residues. Deletions cut 6 bases from V and 1 base from J, with 22 bases between. Looked up from germline, CDR1 is MDHEN and CDR2 is SYDVKM. The CDR3 nucleotides are TGTGCCAGCAGAATAACGGGGCAGGGAATCGGCAGCAATCAGCCCCAGCATTTT. Protein sequence: CASRITGQGIGSNQPQHF.

This clone was counted once. Other DNA sequences from this sample encode an identical CDR3 as well. V and J are TRBV27 and TRBJ2-7, with a weak D call TRBD2 (5 bases). This CDR3 spans 12 amino acids. The V end lost 3 bases, the J end lost 4 bases, and 7 bases lay between the germline ends. Germline CDR1 MNHEY, CDR2 SMNVEV (reference sequence). CDR3 region: CASSLGGYEQYF. The DNA for the CDR3 is TGTGCCAGCAGTTTGGGCGGGTACGAGCAGTACTTC.

The chain carries TRBV5-6 and TRBJ2-7; D is perhaps TRBD1 or TRBD2 (5 bases each). Looked up from germline, CDR1 is SGHDT and CDR2 is YYEEEE. The CDR3 extends over 14 amino acids. Trimming cost V 1 base and J 4 bases, with 12 bases left between them. CDR3 nucleotide sequence: TGTGCCAGCAGCTTGTCAGGGACCTATTACGAGCAGTACTTC. It yields the protein CASSLSGTYYEQYF.